Listed here are 12 T cell receptor beta chains from one sample, sequenced in a study of shared clonotypes between healthy human individuals. Clones were sequenced by immunoSEQ multiplex PCR, and TCRdb holds only the in-frame ones, with some missing. The table shows about 960,000 clones, with more than 75% occurring only once. Sequencing was performed on memory CD4+ T cells sorted from blood. Subset described: CD45RA-negative fraction. These receptors all stem from a man between 18 and 35 years old in good health.

Regarding this clone: In the same sample, other DNA sequences code for this CDR3. The chain employs TRBV5-1 and TRBJ2-7, with TRBD1 identical over 7 bases. The length of the CDR3 is 15 residues. The germline V gene has CDR1 SGHRS and CDR2 YFSETQ. V trimming: 4 bases; J trimming: 1 base; junction bases outside the gene matches: 8. This CDR3 reads CASSPRQGTSYEQYF. In nucleotides, the CDR3 is TGCGCCAGCAGCCCTCGACAGGGAACATCCTACGAGCAGTACTTC.

This chain uses TRBV14 with TRBJ1-1, with no clear D. Trimming took off 0 bases at V and 10 bases at J, with 12 bases between the two ends. This CDR3 is built from 13 residues. Germline CDR1 and CDR2: SGHDN and FVKESK. CDR3 DNA: TGTGCCAGCAGCCAAGATTCTGGGTCAGCAGCTTTCTTT. Translation gives CASSQDSGSAAFF.

This sequence joins TRBV19 and TRBJ1-5; tentatively, D is TRBD1 (5 bases). CDR3 length: 15 residues. V lost 5 bases to trimming and J lost 1 base, with 12 bases between them. Germline assignment: CDR1 LNHDA and CDR2 SQIVND (reference sequence). This chain's CDR3 is CASSLPGYSNQPQHF. The CDR3 coding sequence is TGTGCCAGTAGTCTTCCAGGGTACAGCAATCAGCCCCAGCATTTT.

The chain has TRBV30 and TRBJ1-6; TRBD1 matches 7 bases. V was pared by 2 bases and J by 7 bases, with 8 bases of the junction left unmatched. The CDR3 has 15 amino acids. In germline, CDR1 is GTSNPN, CDR2 SVGIG (reference sequence). This CDR3 is CAWSQTGTANSPLHF. The CDR3 coding sequence is TGTGCCTGGAGTCAAACCGGGACAGCCAATTCACCCCTCCACTTT. Combining the CDR3 with reference TRBV30 and TRBJ1-6 gives the whole variable domain SQTIHQWPATLVQPVGSPLSLECTVEGTSNPNLYWYRQAAGRGLQLLFYSVGIGQISSEVPQNLSASRPQDRQFILSSKKLLLSDSGFYLCAWSQTGTANSPLHFGNGTRLTVT.

This chain connects TRBV6-5 to TRBJ1-5; D ambiguous. Germline CDR1 and CDR2: MNHEY and SVGAGI. Trimming pared 2 bases from V and 11 bases from J, leaving 13 bases between. CDR3 length: 13 amino acids. The CDR3 sequence is CASSYDIYGSQHF. The CDR3 nucleotides read TGTGCCAGCAGTTACGACATATATGGATCCCAGCATTTT.

The table lists this clone with a few counts. The CDR3: CAWIRERRNTIYF. Written as DNA, the CDR3 is TGTGCCTGGATCAGGGAGCGGAGGAACACCATATATTTT. This chain connects TRBV30 to TRBJ1-3; D is possibly TRBD1 (5 bases). Trimming removed 4 bases from V and 7 bases from J, with 14 bases in between. This CDR3 comprises 13 residues. Per the germline V gene, CDR1 is GTSNPN and CDR2 is SVGIG (reference sequence).

The chain carries TRBV19 and TRBJ1-1, with D perhaps matching TRBD1 (6 bases). V was clipped by 7 bases and J by 7 bases, with 19 bases between them. This CDR3 has 14 residues. Germline assignment: CDR1 LNHDA and CDR2 SQIVND (reference sequence). The CDR3 region is CASITSYGGIEAFF. The CDR3 nucleotides read TGTGCCAGTATCACCTCTTACGGGGGCATTGAAGCTTTCTTT.

This clone was observed a single time. The chain combines TRBV5-1 with TRBJ1-4, with D uncertain. This CDR3 is 15 amino acids long. CDR1 and CDR2 (germline): SGHRS, YFSETQ. Trimming removed 4 bases from V and 8 bases from J, with 18 bases in between. CDR3 sequence: CASSLGSASREKLFF. As DNA, the CDR3 is TGCGCCAGCAGCCTGGGTTCGGCGAGTAGGGAAAAACTGTTTTTT.

The chain has TRBV5-4 and TRBJ2-2, with a possible D match to TRBD1 (5 bases). Per germline, CDR1 SGHNT and CDR2 YYREEE (reference sequence). Trimming took off 0 bases at V and 3 bases at J, with 6 bases between the two ends. The CDR3 length is 14 residues. CDR3 DNA sequence: TGTGCCAGCAGCTTGGAACAGGACACCGGGGAGCTGTTTTTT. This codes for CASSLEQDTGELFF.

The genes are TRBV29-1 and TRBJ2-3, with D unresolved. Per the germline V gene, CDR1 is SQVTM and CDR2 is ANQGSEA. CDR3 length: 13 amino acids. The V end lost 4 bases, the J end lost 1 base, and 9 bases lay between the germline ends. The CDR3 sequence is CSVGQDRTDTQYF. The CDR3 region has the DNA TGCAGCGTTGGGCAGGATCGCACAGATACGCAGTATTTT.

The rearrangement links TRBV11-2 to TRBJ2-7; D ambiguous. Germline CDR1 reads SGHAT; CDR2 reads FQNNGV. This CDR3 region has 13 residues. Between the trimmed V and J ends, which lost 5 bases and 10 bases, there was a span of 18 bases. The CDR3 DNA is TGTGCCAGCAGCCCTACGGGTCTGGCTAGTCAGTACTTC. Protein product: CASSPTGLASQYF.

The chain recombines TRBV6-1 with TRBJ2-5; 13 nucleotides agree with TRBD2. With 6 bases clipped from V and 2 bases from J, the junction kept 3 bases outside the gene matches. The CDR3 spans 15 residues. CDR1 is MNHNS and CDR2 is SASEGT in the germline V gene. CDR3 nucleotide sequence: TGTGCCAGCAGCCGACTAGCGGGGGGTCAAGAGACCCAGTACTTC. Its protein is CASSRLAGGQETQYF.